These 3 T cell receptor beta chains were sequenced from one sample in a study of CD8 T cells in Susac syndrome (dated by TCRdb to about 2019). The library was made by the immunoSEQ multiplex PCR assay. RNA was extracted using the RNeasy kit, and about 0.5 to 1 ug of the RNA was reverse transcribed with random hexamers. TCRdb took the public reads, trimmed them with fastp at Q25, ran MiXCR for clone calling and kept in-frame beta chains. Under each unique CDR3 protein, matching rows form one entry showing the most common genes and DNA. Within this sample are about 100,000 distinct CDR3 sequences, with around 96% of them counted one time only. Jointly, the top ten make up around 0.3% of the sample. Material for sequencing was CD8+ T cells from PBMCs. The receptor set was obtained from a human donor with Susac syndrome.

V is TRBV12-3 or TRBV12-4 and J is TRBJ2-3; D not resolved. This CDR3 contains 15 residues. The V end lost 6 bases, the J end lost 1 base, and 14 bases lay between the germline ends. The CDR3 spells CASSELGSGTDTQYF. CDR3 nucleotides: TGTGCCAGCAGCGAACTTGGATCTGGCACAGATACGCAGTATTTT.

The rearrangement links TRBV7-2 to TRBJ2-3, with 9 positions matching TRBD2. With 5 bases clipped from V and 3 bases from J, the junction kept 9 bases outside the gene matches. There are 16 residues in the CDR3. In germline, CDR1 is SGHTA, CDR2 FQGNSA. This CDR3 reads CASSTMGAGGTDTQYF. CDR3 sequence (DNA): TGTGCCAGCAGCACAATGGGGGCGGGAGGGACAGATACGCAGTATTTT.

This rearrangement joins TRBV7-9 to TRBJ2-7; maybe TRBD2 (5 bases). Germline V CDR1 and CDR2: SEHNR, FQNEAQ (reference sequence). CDR3 length: 13 residues. V was clipped by 5 bases and J by 4 bases, with 12 bases between them. CDR3 amino acids: CASSHPGSYEQYF. CDR3 DNA sequence: TGTGCCAGCAGCCATCCGGGGTCTTACGAGCAGTACTTC.